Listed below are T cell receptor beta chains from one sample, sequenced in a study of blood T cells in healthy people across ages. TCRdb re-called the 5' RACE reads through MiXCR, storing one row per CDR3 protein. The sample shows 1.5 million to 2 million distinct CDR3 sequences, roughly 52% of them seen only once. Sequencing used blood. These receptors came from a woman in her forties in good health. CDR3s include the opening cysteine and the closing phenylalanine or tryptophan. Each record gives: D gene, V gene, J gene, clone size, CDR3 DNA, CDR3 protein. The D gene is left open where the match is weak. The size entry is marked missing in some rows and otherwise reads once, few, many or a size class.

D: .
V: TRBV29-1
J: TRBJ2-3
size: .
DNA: TGCAGCGTGGGATCTAGCACAGATACGCAGTATTTT
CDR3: CSVGSSTDTQYF

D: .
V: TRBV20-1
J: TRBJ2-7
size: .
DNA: TGCAGTGCTAGGCTTCCTTCGGGGGCAAACTCCTACGAGCAGTACTTC
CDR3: CSARLPSGANSYEQYF

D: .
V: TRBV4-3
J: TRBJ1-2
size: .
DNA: TGCGCCAGCAGCCAGACGGGGTCTGATGCTAACTATGGCTACACCTTC
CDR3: CASSQTGSDANYGYTF

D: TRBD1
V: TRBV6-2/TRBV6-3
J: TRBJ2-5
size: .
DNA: TGTGCCAGCAGTTATATGAGACAGGGTGGAGAGACCCAGTACTTC
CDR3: CASSYMRQGGETQYF

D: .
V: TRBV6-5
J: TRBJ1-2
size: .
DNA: TGTGCCAGCACGACTGGGACGGCGTATGGCTACACCTTC
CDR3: CASTTGTAYGYTF

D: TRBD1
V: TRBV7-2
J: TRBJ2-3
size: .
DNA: TGTGCCAGCAGCCAACAGGGGATGAAGGTAGATACGCAGTATTTT
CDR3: CASSQQGMKVDTQYF

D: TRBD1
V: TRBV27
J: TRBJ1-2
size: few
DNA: TGTGCCAGCAGTCCAGACAGGGATTTTTTTTATGGCTACACCTTC
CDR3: CASSPDRDFFYGYTF

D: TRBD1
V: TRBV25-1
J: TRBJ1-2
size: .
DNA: TGTGCCAGCAGTGAACTCGGACAGGGAGGCGGGGGCTACACCTTC
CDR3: CASSELGQGGGGYTF

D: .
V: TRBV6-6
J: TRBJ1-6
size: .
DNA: TGTGCCAGCAGTTACTCAGGGGGAGCACTACCTTCACCCCTCCACTTT
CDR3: CASSYSGGALPSPLHF

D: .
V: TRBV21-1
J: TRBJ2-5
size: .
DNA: TGTGCCAGCAGCACCCGTCGACAGGGACAAGAGACCCAGTACTTC
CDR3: CASSTRRQGQETQYF

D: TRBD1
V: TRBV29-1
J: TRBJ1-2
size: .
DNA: TGCAGCGTCGGCCCCGGGACAGACTCTAACTATGGCTACACCTTC
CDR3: CSVGPGTDSNYGYTF

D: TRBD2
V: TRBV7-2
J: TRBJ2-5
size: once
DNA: TGTGCCAGCAGCTTAGAGTTCACTAGCGGGGGGGCGACAGAGACCCAGTACTTC
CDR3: CASSLEFTSGGATETQYF

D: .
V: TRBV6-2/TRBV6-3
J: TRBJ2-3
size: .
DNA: TGTGCCAGCAGTATGCAAACCTTGAGGACAGATACGCAGTATTTT
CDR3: CASSMQTLRTDTQYF

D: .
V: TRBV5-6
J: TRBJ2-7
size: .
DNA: TGTGCCAGCCATCACCCCCCGAAGGGAAGGGTTTACGAGCAGTACTTC
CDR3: CASHHPPKGRVYEQYF

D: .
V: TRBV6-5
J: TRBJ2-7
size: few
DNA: TGTGCCAGCAGTTACGACTCTCTGAGCGAGCAGTACTTC
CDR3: CASSYDSLSEQYF

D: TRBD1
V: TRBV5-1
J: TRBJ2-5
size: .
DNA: TGCGCCAGCAGCCCAGGACAGGCTGACCAAGAGACCCAGTACTTC
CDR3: CASSPGQADQETQYF

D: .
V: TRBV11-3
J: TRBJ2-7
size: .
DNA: TGTACCAGCAGCGCAGGGACATCCTACGAGCAGTACTTC
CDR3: CTSSAGTSYEQYF

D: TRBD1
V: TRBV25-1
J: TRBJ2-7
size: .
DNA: TGTGCCAGCAGTGATGCCGGGACAGGGGCCTACGAGCAGTACTTC
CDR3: CASSDAGTGAYEQYF

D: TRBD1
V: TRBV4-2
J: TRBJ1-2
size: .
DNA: TGTGCCAGCAGCCAAGTGGACAGGGCAGAGGGCTACACCTTC
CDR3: CASSQVDRAEGYTF

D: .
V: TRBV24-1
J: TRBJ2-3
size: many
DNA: TGTGCCACCAGTGATTTGAAGTCGGCCGGACCGGGAGATACGCAGTATTTT
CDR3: CATSDLKSAGPGDTQYF

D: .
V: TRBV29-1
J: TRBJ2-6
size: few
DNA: TGCAGCGTTGAAGGGGTGGGGATGGCCAACGTCCTGACTTTC
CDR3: CSVEGVGMANVLTF

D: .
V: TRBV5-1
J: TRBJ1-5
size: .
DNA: TGCGCCAGCAGCTTGGATTTGGGCGTGTCGGTTCGCAATCAGCCCCAGCATTTT
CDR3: CASSLDLGVSVRNQPQHF

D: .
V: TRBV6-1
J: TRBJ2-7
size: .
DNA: TGTGCCAGCAGTGAATATAGTCGGGCCTCCCGATCCTACGAGCAGTACTTC
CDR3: CASSEYSRASRSYEQYF

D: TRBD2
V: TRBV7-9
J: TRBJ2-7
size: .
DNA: TGTGCCAGCAGCTCCATTTCCGGGACTAGCAGGCATGAGCAGTACTTC
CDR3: CASSSISGTSRHEQYF

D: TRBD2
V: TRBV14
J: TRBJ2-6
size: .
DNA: TGTGCCAGCAGCCAAGGCGGCAGCACATTAGCGGGGGGCAGCTCTGGGGCCAACGTCCTGACTTTC
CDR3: CASSQGGSTLAGGSSGANVLTF

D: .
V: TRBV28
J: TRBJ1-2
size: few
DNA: TGTGCCAGCAGTCTCCCTAGTGGCTACACCTTC
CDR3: CASSLPSGYTF

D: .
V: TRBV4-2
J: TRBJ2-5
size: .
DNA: TGTGCCGGTAGCCAATCCAAGGGGGGGGGGGAGACCCAGTACTTC
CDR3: CAGSQSKGGGETQYF

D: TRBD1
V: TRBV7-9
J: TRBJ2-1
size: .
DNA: TGTGCCAGCAGCTCCGGGACAGGGGGCGCCGCCTACAATGAGCAGTTCTTC
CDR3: CASSSGTGGAAYNEQFF

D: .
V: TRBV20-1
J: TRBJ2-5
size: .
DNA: TGCAGTGCCGCGGGAAATCAAGAGACCCAGTACTTC
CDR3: CSAAGNQETQYF

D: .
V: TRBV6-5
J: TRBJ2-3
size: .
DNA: TGTGCCAGCAGTTACGCGCACCGCACAGATACGCAGTATTTT
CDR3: CASSYAHRTDTQYF

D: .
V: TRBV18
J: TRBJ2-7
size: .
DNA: TGTGCCAGCTCACCACCGACGGAACTCTACGAGCAGTACTTC
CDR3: CASSPPTELYEQYF

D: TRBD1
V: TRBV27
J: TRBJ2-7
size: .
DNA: TGTGCCAGCAGTCCCCTCCGGGACAGGGATCACGAGCAGTACTTC
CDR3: CASSPLRDRDHEQYF

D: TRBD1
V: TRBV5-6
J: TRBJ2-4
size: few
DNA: TGTGCCAGCAGCTTTTACCGGGACAGGGCTCTTCAGTACTTC
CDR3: CASSFYRDRALQYF

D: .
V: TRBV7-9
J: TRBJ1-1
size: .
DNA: TGTGCCAGCAGCCCCGGTCTCCCGGGCGCTGAAGCTTTCTTT
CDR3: CASSPGLPGAEAFF